Listed below are T cell receptor beta chains from one sample, sequenced in a study of blood T cell repertoires in COVID-19. Method: immunoSEQ multiplex PCR; TCRdb's copy keeps in-frame clones and lacks some. This repertoire shows a few hundred thousand clones, roughly 86% found once; its top ten account for 10%. The sample consisted of peripheral blood. The origin of the receptors is a woman aged 45-60 years with COVID-19, enrolled during active disease. Both conserved end residues are part of each CDR3. The D gene is left open where the match is weak. Expanded clones are given a class, and other clones once, few, many or no size at all.

d_gene	v_gene	j_gene	abundance	CDR3nt	CDR3aa
-	TRBV10-3	TRBJ1-1	-	TGTGCCATCAGTGAAAGAGATAGAGGTAACACTGAAGCTTTCTTT	CAISERDRGNTEAFF
-	TRBV7-6	TRBJ1-1	-	TGTGCCAGCAGCTTTCTTACAGGGTTATCAAGTACTGAAGCTTTCTTT	CASSFLTGLSSTEAFF
-	TRBV19	TRBJ1-6	once	TGTGCCAGTAGTCAAGAGAGCTCCTATAATTCACCCCTCCACTTT	CASSQESSYNSPLHF
-	TRBV9	TRBJ2-3	-	TGTGCCAGCAGCGTATCTCCGGGACAAATTTCCACAGATACGCAGTATTTT	CASSVSPGQISTDTQYF
-	TRBV9	TRBJ1-1	-	TGTGCCAGCAGCGCCGGCACTGAAGCTTTCTTT	CASSAGTEAFF
TRBD2	TRBV27	TRBJ2-1	-	TGTGCCAGCAGTAGGACCGGGGGGACCTACAATGAGCAGTTCTTC	CASSRTGGTYNEQFF
-	TRBV5-6	TRBJ2-7	-	TGTGCCAGCAGGCCGGGGGTTTCCTCCTACGAGCAGTACTTC	CASRPGVSSYEQYF
-	TRBV28	TRBJ1-3	-	TGTGCCAGCAGTTCCGGGACATTCGGAAACACCATATATTTT	CASSSGTFGNTIYF
-	TRBV3-1/TRBV3-2	TRBJ2-3	-	TGTGCCAGCAGCCAAACCCAGAGGGCCTTCACAGATACGCAGTATTTT	CASSQTQRAFTDTQYF
-	TRBV6-5	TRBJ1-1	-	TGTGCCACCTACGATATTGAAGCTTTCTTT	CATYDIEAFF
-	TRBV5-6	TRBJ1-1	-	TGTGCCAGCAGCTTGGTGGACAGACAAGCTTTCTTT	CASSLVDRQAFF
TRBD1	TRBV3-1/TRBV3-2	TRBJ1-6	-	TGTGCCAGCAGCCAGAGGACAGGCTATGTTCAGACACCCCTCCACTTT	CASSQRTGYVQTPLHF